This TCR beta chain was obtained from a study of CD8 T cells in Susac syndrome. Reverse transcription used 0.5 to 1 ug RNA and random hexamers. TCR beta CDR3 was amplified by immunoSEQ multiplex PCR. This amplification extended across 54 Vbeta and 13 Jbeta segments. TCRdb analysed the immunoSEQ multiplex PCR reads with MiXCR anew, one entry per CDR3 protein. The data show 160,000 or so distinct CDR3 sequences, 95% to 96% seen once. From germline, CDR1 is LNHDA and CDR2 SQIVND (reference sequence). The CDR3 covers 12 residues. The V and J ends lost 8 bases and 8 bases respectively, with 15 bases between them.

The specimen sequenced was CD8+ T cells from PBMCs. The chain carries TRBV19 and TRBJ1-2, with D unclear. The sequence was obtained from a human donor with multiple sclerosis. In DNA form, the CDR3 reads TGTGCCAGTTACGTGTATGAGAAGGGCTACACCTTC. Amino acid sequence: CASYVYEKGYTF.